The rows below give T cell receptor beta chains drawn from one sample of a study of identical twins. Each CDR3 protein gets one entry after TCRdb re-called the 5' RACE reads with MiXCR. The sample includes about 240,000 distinct CDR3 sequences, approximately 7.3% seen only once; the top ten take under 6.5%. The sample was also linked to a second study, of yellow fever vaccine responses in identical twins.

Material for sequencing was CD8+ T cells sorted from blood. The receptors shown here come from a woman aged 18-35 years in good health. CDR3s include the opening cysteine and the closing phenylalanine or tryptophan. The D gene is left open where the match is weak. Clone size is not always given. Where it is, it says once, few, many or a class for expanded clones.

V gene,clone size,J gene,D gene,CDR3 DNA,CDR3 protein
TRBV28,few,TRBJ2-5,TRBD2,TGTGCCAGCAGTTTAGGCGTAGAGCGGGGTCAAGAGACCCAGTACTTC,CASSLGVERGQETQYF
TRBV9,NA,TRBJ2-1,NA,TGTGCCAGCAGCGGGAAAGACACGTCCACTGAGCAGTTCTTC,CASSGKDTSTEQFF
TRBV9,many,TRBJ1-2,TRBD1,TGTGCCAGCAGCCAACAGGGGACCTATGGCTACACCTTC,CASSQQGTYGYTF
TRBV11-2,few,TRBJ2-3,TRBD2,TGTGCCAGCAGCTTAGATTGGCTGGGAGCGGGGGGGCACGGTAAGGGAGATACGCAGTATTTT,CASSLDWLGAGGHGKGDTQYF
TRBV20-1,few,TRBJ1-2,NA,TGCAGTGCTAGAGATCGTGAGGGCCGTGGCTACACCTTC,CSARDREGRGYTF
TRBV20-1,NA,TRBJ2-7,NA,TGCAGTGCACCCCTCGGCCCCTACGAGCAGTACTTC,CSAPLGPYEQYF
TRBV21-1,many,TRBJ1-2,NA,TGTGCCCACGGGAGCGGGGCCGGGACACCGTTGGGCTTC,CAHGSGAGTPLGF
TRBV14,many,TRBJ2-1,NA,TGTGCCAGCAGCCAAGATCGAAGGGACCAACCTTACAATGAGCAGTTCTTC,CASSQDRRDQPYNEQFF
TRBV14,many,TRBJ2-1,NA,TGTGCCAGCAGCCCACAAGTCAATGAGCAGTTCTTC,CASSPQVNEQFF
TRBV6-4,NA,TRBJ1-5,NA,TGTGCCAGCAGCACAGGGTTACGGCAGCCCCAGCATTTT,CASSTGLRQPQHF
TRBV2,NA,TRBJ2-3,TRBD2,TGTGCCAGCATTGGCGGGAGGGCCCCAGATACGCAGTATTTT,CASIGGRAPDTQYF
TRBV20-1,many,TRBJ2-7,TRBD2,TGCAGTGCTAGAGATGGGCTAGCGGGTACCTACGAGCAGTACTTC,CSARDGLAGTYEQYF
TRBV4-1,NA,TRBJ2-7,TRBD2,TGCGCCAGCAGCCAAGAGGGGACTAGCGGGATCTCCTACGAGCAGTACTTC,CASSQEGTSGISYEQYF
TRBV29-1,many,TRBJ2-7,NA,TGCAGCGTTCGGGGGTTGAGCTCCTACGAGCAGTACTTC,CSVRGLSSYEQYF
TRBV7-8,few,TRBJ2-1,TRBD2,TGTGCCAGCAGTCTCATAGCGGGGGGGCTTTTTAATGAGCAGTTCTTC,CASSLIAGGLFNEQFF
TRBV27,NA,TRBJ2-1,NA,TGTGCCAGCAGTTTTGGAGGGCGCGGGGCTGAGCAGTTCTTC,CASSFGGRGAEQFF
TRBV29-1,many,TRBJ2-1,TRBD2,TGCAGCGTTGAGCGCGGGGGGGCAGGTGAGCAGTTCTTC,CSVERGGAGEQFF
TRBV7-7,few,TRBJ2-1,TRBD2,TGTGCCAGCAGCTTACGGACTAGCGGGCGCTACAATGAGCAGTTCTTC,CASSLRTSGRYNEQFF
TRBV28,NA,TRBJ2-7,TRBD1,TGTGCCAGCAGCTTTGAGATGACAGGGTCTACCTACGAGCAGTACTTC,CASSFEMTGSTYEQYF
TRBV7-6,NA,TRBJ2-1,NA,TGTGCCAGCAGCGCGGGCGATGAGCAGTTCTTC,CASSAGDEQFF
TRBV10-2,many,TRBJ1-2,NA,TGCGCCAGCAGTGAGATCCCGGGTACCGTCTATGGCTACACCTTC,CASSEIPGTVYGYTF
TRBV20-1,few,TRBJ1-1,NA,TGCAGTGCTATTTCAACCCGCCTGGGGAGACTGAACACTGAAGCTTTCTTT,CSAISTRLGRLNTEAFF
TRBV24-1,few,TRBJ2-2,TRBD2,TGTGCCACCAGTGGGTCGGGAGGTGGCACCGGGGAGCTGTTTTTT,CATSGSGGGTGELFF
TRBV24-1,few,TRBJ2-5,NA,TGTGCCACCAGTGATTTGGTACAGGACCCGTGGGGGCAGGAGACCCAGTACTTC,CATSDLVQDPWGQETQYF
TRBV7-9,NA,TRBJ2-1,NA,TGTGCCAGCAGCTCGATGGACAGAGGAGACGGTGAGCAGTTCTTC,CASSSMDRGDGEQFF
TRBV28,few,TRBJ2-7,TRBD1,TGTGCCAGCAGTTTCTTCCAGGGGGCCTACGAGCAGTACTTC,CASSFFQGAYEQYF
TRBV12-3/TRBV12-4,many,TRBJ1-3,NA,TGTGCCAGCAGTTCCGGGACCGTTCTAAACACCATATATTTT,CASSSGTVLNTIYF
TRBV20-1,few,TRBJ1-1,NA,TGCAGTGCTCCAAATCAGGAAGTGAACACTGAAGCTTTCTTT,CSAPNQEVNTEAFF
TRBV24-1,NA,TRBJ2-3,TRBD2,TGTGCCACCAGGGGACTAGCGGACACAGATACGCAGTATTTT,CATRGLADTDTQYF
TRBV20-1,many,TRBJ2-1,NA,TGCAGTGCAACGGGACCTGACAATGAGCAGTTCTTC,CSATGPDNEQFF